What follows are 16 T cell receptor beta chains derived from one specimen sequenced in a study of blood T cell repertoires in COVID-19 (dated by TCRdb to about 2020). Library construction relied on the immunoSEQ multiplex PCR assay. In its TCRdb copy, this immuneACCESS table keeps in-frame sequences only and misses some clones. Where compared with another copy, unresolved V genes explain less than half of these, and the others have no known cause. Here the sample has about 240,000 clones; about nine tenths occur a single time. Just over 2.5% of the sample goes to the ten largest clones. The source material was PBMCs or T cells enriched from blood (not recorded which). Receptor source: a young woman with acute COVID-19.

The chain has TRBV7-9 and TRBJ2-5, with a possible D match to TRBD2 (5 bases). Trimming pared 3 bases from V and 2 bases from J, leaving 22 bases between. The germline V gene has CDR1 SEHNR and CDR2 FQNEAQ (reference sequence). This CDR3 has 18 residues. In nucleotides, the CDR3 is TGTGCCAGCAGCTTTGTGGCGCGGGCGGGCGACTCACAAGAGACCCAGTACTTC. Translated, it gives CASSFVARAGDSQETQYF. Full variable domain (missing parts from reference TRBV7-9 and TRBJ2-5): DTGVSQNPRHKITKRGQNVTFRCDPISEHNRLYWYRQTLGQGPEFLTYFQNEAQLEKSRLLSDRFSAERPKGSFSTLEIQRTEQGDSAMYLCASSFVARAGDSQETQYFGPGTRLLVL.

This clone was seen a handful of times. This chain joins TRBV25-1 and TRBJ2-7; 10 nucleotides match TRBD1. This CDR3 is 15 amino acids long. Germline lookup yields CDR1 MGHDK and CDR2 SYGVNS. V was clipped by 1 base and J by 3 bases; unmatched bases: 3. The CDR3 DNA follows: TGTGCCAGCAGTGAATTAAGGGACAGGGGCTACGAGCAGTACTTC. Its protein product is CASSELRDRGYEQYF.

The genes are TRBV11-2 and TRBJ1-3; tentatively, D is TRBD1 (5 bases). The CDR3 is made up of 16 amino acids. V lost 5 bases and J 7 bases, leaving 21 bases between the germline ends. Germline lookup yields CDR1 SGHAT and CDR2 FQNNGV. CDR3 region: CASSRSPGGRRNTIYF. The CDR3, as DNA: TGTGCCAGCAGCCGCTCTCCCGGGGGAAGACGGAACACCATATATTTT.

The chain combines TRBV19 with TRBJ2-3; no firm D call. The germline CDR1 and CDR2 sequences are LNHDA and SQIVND (reference sequence). V was pared by 1 base and J by 1 base, with 15 bases between. The CDR3 is 17 residues long. The CDR3 bases are TGTGCCAGTAGTATAGTGTTGGAGTCCTTGGGCACAGATACGCAGTATTTT. This codes for CASSIVLESLGTDTQYF. The whole variable domain, remainder taken from reference TRBV19 and TRBJ2-3, is DGGITQSPKYLFRKEGQNVTLSCEQNLNHDAMYWYRQDPGQGLRLIYYSQIVNDFQKGDIAEGYSVSREKKESFPLTVTSAQKNPTAFYLCASSIVLESLGTDTQYFGPGTRLTVL.

The V gene is TRBV4-3, the J gene TRBJ2-3; D gene uncertain. Trimming shortened V by 6 bases and J by 3 bases, and 4 bases separated the two germline ends. Germline CDR1 reads LGHNA; CDR2 reads YSLEER. CDR3 length equals 11 residues. The CDR3 loop is CASSATDTQYF. Written as DNA, the CDR3 is TGCGCCAGCAGTGCGACAGATACGCAGTATTTT.

This rearrangement joins TRBV18 to TRBJ2-3; 8 nucleotides line up with TRBD2. The germline CDR1 and CDR2 sequences are KGHSH and LQKENI. The V gene end was trimmed by 4 bases and the J gene end by 1 base; junction bases not matched to a gene: 7. The length of the CDR3 is 16 residues. The CDR3 sequence: CASSQIAGSGTDTQYF. Here the CDR3 DNA reads TGTGCCAGCTCACAAATAGCGGGGTCTGGCACAGATACGCAGTATTTT.

This chain links TRBV7-2 with TRBJ2-3; TRBD2 matches at 11 bases. The V gene's germline CDR1 is SGHTA and CDR2 FQGNSA. V lost 3 bases and J lost 0; bases outside the gene matches: 5. CDR3 size: 17 residues. In nucleotides, the CDR3 is TGTGCCAGCAGCTTCCTAGCGGGGGGCCTAAGCACAGATACGCAGTATTTT. Protein product: CASSFLAGGLSTDTQYF.

J is TRBJ2-1 and V is TRBV4-1; D is perhaps TRBD1 (5 bases). Trimming left V 4 bases short and J 8 bases short, with 12 bases between. The CDR3 is made up of 13 amino acids. Germline V lookup: CDR1 MGHRA, CDR2 YSYEKL. The CDR3 sequence: CASSLLGHHEQFF. Here the CDR3 DNA reads TGCGCCAGCAGCCTCCTAGGACATCATGAGCAGTTCTTC.

The chain recombines TRBV28 with TRBJ1-5; tentative D call: TRBD1 (6 bases). The V and J ends lost 4 bases and 6 bases respectively, with 13 bases between them. Germline V CDR1 and CDR2: MDHEN, SYDVKM. The CDR3 totals 14 residues. The CDR3 reads CASSSQGSSQPQHF. The CDR3, as DNA: TGTGCCAGCAGTTCACAGGGTAGTAGTCAGCCCCAGCATTTT. The whole variable domain, remainder taken from reference TRBV28 and TRBJ1-5, is DVKVTQSSRYLVKRTGEKVFLECVQDMDHENMFWYRQDPGLGLRLIYFSYDVKMKEKGDIPEGYSVSREKKERFSLILESASTNQTSMYLCASSSQGSSQPQHFGDGTRLSIL.

The chain employs TRBV5-1 and TRBJ1-2; no definite D call. The length of the CDR3 is 15 residues. V lost 0 bases and J lost 0, with 9 bases in between. Looked up from germline, CDR1 is SGHRS and CDR2 is YFSETQ. This CDR3 reads CASSLAATTNYGYTF. CDR3 sequence (DNA): TGCGCCAGCAGCTTGGCCGCGACAACTAACTATGGCTACACCTTC.

The chain employs TRBV6-1 and TRBJ1-1, with D unclear. Per the germline V gene, CDR1 is MNHNS and CDR2 is SASEGT. V was trimmed by 2 bases and J by 0 bases, leaving 10 bases between them. This CDR3 contains 15 residues. CDR3 sequence reads: CASSELTSMNTEAFF. The CDR3 region has the DNA TGTGCCAGCAGTGAACTGACTAGCATGAACACTGAAGCTTTCTTT.

The chain employs TRBV2 and TRBJ1-1; TRBD1 is a possible D gene (6 bases). CDR3 length: 15 amino acids. The V gene lost 10 bases and the J gene lost 0 bases, with 18 bases spanning the gap. The germline CDR1 and CDR2 sequences are SNHLY and FYNNEI. The DNA for the CDR3 is TGTGCCACCAAAGAAAGGACAGCCATGAACACTGAAGCTTTCTTT. Protein product: CATKERTAMNTEAFF.

The J gene is TRBJ2-5, the V gene TRBV3-1 (or the pseudogene TRBV3-2); 8 nucleotides agree with TRBD1. The CDR3 totals 14 residues. Germline assignment: CDR1 LGHDT and CDR2 YNNKEL (reference sequence). J was trimmed by 5 bases and V by 4 bases; bases with no gene match: 6. The CDR3 reads CASSPGTGSETQYF. In nucleotides, the CDR3 is TGTGCCAGCAGCCCAGGGACAGGTTCGGAGACCCAGTACTTC.

The chain has TRBV5-5 and TRBJ2-7; possible D gene TRBD2, 6 bases. Germline CDR1 SGHKS, CDR2 YYEKEE (reference sequence). CDR3 size: 15 residues. V was clipped by 1 base and J by 7 bases, with 18 bases between them. The CDR3 region has the DNA TGTGCCAGCAGCTTGAGGGAGGCCCCATGGGATGAGCAGTACTTC. It is translated as CASSLREAPWDEQYF.

A single count supports this clone. The chain has TRBV19 and TRBJ1-1, with D possibly being TRBD1 (6 bases). The CDR3 totals 16 residues. Trimming took 5 bases from V and 5 from J, leaving 21 bases between them. CDR1 and CDR2 from the germline V gene are LNHDA and SQIVND (reference sequence). The CDR3: CASSHWWDKRITEAFF. For the CDR3, the DNA is TGTGCCAGTAGTCACTGGTGGGACAAACGTATTACTGAAGCTTTCTTT.

The chain employs TRBV2 and TRBJ1-5; D is uncertain. This CDR3 contains 14 residues. Germline CDR1 is SNHLY and CDR2 is FYNNEI. The V gene lost 3 bases and the J gene lost 6 bases, with 12 bases spanning the gap. CDR3 in DNA: TGTGCCAGCAGTGATGGGTCCGGAGCTCAGCCCCAGCATTTT. Translated: CASSDGSGAQPQHF.